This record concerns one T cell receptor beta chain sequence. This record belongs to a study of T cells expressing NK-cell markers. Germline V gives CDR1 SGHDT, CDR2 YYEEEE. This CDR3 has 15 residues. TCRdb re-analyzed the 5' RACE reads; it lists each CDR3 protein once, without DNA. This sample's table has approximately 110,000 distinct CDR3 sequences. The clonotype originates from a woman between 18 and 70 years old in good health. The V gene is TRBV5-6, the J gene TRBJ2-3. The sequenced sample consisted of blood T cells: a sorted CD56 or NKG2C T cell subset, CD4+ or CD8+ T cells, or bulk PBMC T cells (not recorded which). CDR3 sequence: CASSLDGVYTDTQYF.